The 10 T cell receptor beta chains given below trace back to one sample, sequenced in a study of technical replicates of blood from a few donors. Libraries were prepared by immunoSEQ multiplex PCR; TCRdb keeps only in-frame clonotypes and omits some of them. The sample includes about 84,000 clones, roughly 98% of them seen just once. Source material: T cells isolated from PBMCs. The receptors were gathered from a human donor in good health.

This chain joins TRBV9 and TRBJ1-4; D uncertain. Trimming took off 2 bases at V and 7 bases at J, with 12 bases between the two ends. This CDR3 has 14 amino acids. Germline V lookup: CDR1 SGDLS, CDR2 YYNGEE. Here the CDR3 reads CASSVRGSGEKLFF. In DNA form, the CDR3 reads TGTGCCAGCAGCGTGCGGGGAAGTGGTGAAAAACTGTTTTTT.

This chain joins TRBV6-5 and TRBJ1-1; D remains ambiguous. The V end was cut by 0 bases, the J end by 11 bases, with 22 bases between. The CDR3 spans 16 residues. The germline CDR1 and CDR2 sequences are MNHEY and SVGAGI. The CDR3 DNA sequence: TGTGCCAGCAGTTACTCGATAAAGGCAGGCGATTTAATGGCTTTCTTT. Amino acid sequence: CASSYSIKAGDLMAFF.

The V gene is TRBV5-1, the J gene TRBJ2-3, with TRBD2 identical over 8 bases. The V gene end was trimmed by 4 bases and the J gene end by 4 bases; junction bases not matched to a gene: 8. The CDR3 consists of 15 residues. Germline V lookup: CDR1 SGHRS, CDR2 YFSETQ. CDR3 DNA sequence: TGCGCCAGCAGCCCCCAAGCGGGAGCAGCAGATACGCAGTATTTT. This codes for CASSPQAGAADTQYF.

The table lists this clone with a count of one. The chain combines TRBV4-2 with TRBJ2-2; 7 positions match TRBD1. Germline loops: CDR1 LGHNA, CDR2 YNFKEQ. The trim removed 0 bases at V and 6 bases at J, leaving 13 bases unmatched. The CDR3 totals 18 residues. Here the CDR3 reads CASSQELQGPWGAGELFF. CDR3 sequence (DNA): TGTGCCAGCAGCCAAGAATTACAGGGGCCTTGGGGAGCCGGGGAGCTGTTTTTT.

The chain has TRBV27 and TRBJ2-7, with 7 bases matching TRBD1. V gave up 5 bases and J gave up 3 bases; unmatched junction bases: 4. The length of the CDR3 is 13 residues. Per germline, CDR1 MNHEY and CDR2 SMNVEV (reference sequence). The DNA for the CDR3 is TGTGCCAGCAGTAGACAGGGCTACTACGAGCAGTACTTC. This codes for CASSRQGYYEQYF.

The genes are TRBV18 and TRBJ2-1, with a possible D match to TRBD2 (6 bases). V lost 3 bases, J lost 3 bases, and 12 bases lay in between. CDR3 length: 15 amino acids. Germline V lookup: CDR1 KGHSH, CDR2 LQKENI. CDR3 loop: CASSPQLASYNEQFF. The CDR3 DNA follows: TGTGCCAGCTCACCGCAGCTAGCGAGCTACAATGAGCAGTTCTTC.

CDR3 sequence: CASRAGGPEEQYF. The CDR3 DNA sequence: TGTGCCAGCAGGGCGGGAGGGCCGGAGGAGCAGTACTTC. The V call is TRBV28, the J call TRBJ2-7, with 9 nucleotides matching TRBD2. With V trimmed by 6 bases and J by 7 bases, 7 bases remained unmatched. Germline V CDR1 and CDR2: MDHEN, SYDVKM. The CDR3 runs 13 residues.

The chain joins TRBV29-1 to TRBJ2-7; maybe TRBD1 (5 bases). The ends were cut back, 0 bases at V and 4 bases at J, with 16 bases in the middle. The germline gives CDR1 SQVTM, CDR2 ANQGSEA. This CDR3 has 15 amino acids. The CDR3 region is CSVEEARPGRYEQYF. The CDR3 nucleotides read TGCAGCGTTGAAGAGGCGAGACCAGGGCGATACGAGCAGTACTTC.

The chain joins TRBV18 to TRBJ2-1; the D is unclear. Germline V lookup: CDR1 KGHSH, CDR2 LQKENI. CDR3 length equals 15 residues. Trimming took off 4 bases at V and 0 bases at J, with 10 bases between the two ends. The chain's CDR3 is CASSRLENSYNEQFF. CDR3 nucleotide sequence: TGTGCCAGCTCACGGCTAGAGAACTCCTACAATGAGCAGTTCTTC.

The V and J genes are TRBV29-1 and TRBJ2-1; unclear D gene. Germline CDR1 is SQVTM and CDR2 is ANQGSEA. The CDR3 is made up of 12 amino acids. V lost 5 bases to trimming and J lost 7 bases, with 12 bases between them. The CDR3: CSVFLARNEQFF. For the CDR3, the DNA is TGCAGCGTTTTCCTTGCGAGGAATGAGCAGTTCTTC.